These T cell receptor beta chains were read from a single sample in a study of T-cell memory formation after mild COVID-19. MiXCR was run by TCRdb on the 5' RACE reads, yielding one entry per CDR3 protein. Among about 250,000 distinct CDR3 sequences, about 16% were seen once, and the ten largest hold 3.5%. Sequencing used PBMCs or a T cell subset sorted from them (not recorded which). These receptors were obtained from a man younger than 35 who had mild COVID-19 (a few samples of this study predate the infection). Cell type and time point are not known. CDR3s include the opening cysteine and the closing phenylalanine or tryptophan. A D gene is named only where the DNA matches it firmly. The listing skips clone size in some rows; elsewhere it reads once, few, many or a size class.

v_gene,abundance,j_gene,d_gene,CDR3nt,CDR3aa
TRBV12-3/TRBV12-4,few,TRBJ2-5,-,TGTGCCAGCAGTTTTCTGGGGACGGAGACCCAGTACTTC,CASSFLGTETQYF
TRBV11-2,few,TRBJ1-4,-,TGTGCCAGCAGTGGGGTTACTAATGAAAAACTGTTTTTT,CASSGVTNEKLFF
TRBV20-1,-,TRBJ1-1,TRBD1,TGCAGTGCGACGACTAAAGGGACAGGTGGCTATGAAGCTTTCTTT,CSATTKGTGGYEAFF
TRBV29-1,-,TRBJ2-7,-,TGCAGCGTGGGATTAAATCGGGTGTCCTACGAGCAGTACTTC,CSVGLNRVSYEQYF
TRBV2,-,TRBJ2-7,TRBD2,TGTGCCAGCTGCGGGACTAGGGAAACCTACGAGCAGTACTTC,CASCGTRETYEQYF
TRBV11-2,-,TRBJ2-2,TRBD1,TGTGCCAGCAGGAGACAGGGGAACACCGGGGAGCTGTTTTTT,CASRRQGNTGELFF
TRBV19,few,TRBJ1-5,-,TGTGCCAGTAAGGACACGTATCAGCCCCAGCATTTT,CASKDTYQPQHF
TRBV20-1,-,TRBJ2-2,-,TGCAGTGCTAGAGTCGCAGGGGTTCCCGGGGAGCTGTTTTTT,CSARVAGVPGELFF
TRBV7-9,-,TRBJ1-5,-,TGTGCCAGCAGTCGACAGTACAATCAGCCCCAGCATTTT,CASSRQYNQPQHF
TRBV9,few,TRBJ2-3,-,TGTGCCAGCAGCGTAGCGGCAGGGTTCACAGATACGCAGTATTTT,CASSVAAGFTDTQYF
TRBV29-1,many,TRBJ2-6,TRBD1,TGCAGCGGACAGGGTCCCGGGGCCAACGTCCTGACTTTC,CSGQGPGANVLTF
TRBV9,-,TRBJ1-5,-,TGTGCCAGCAGCGTAGCTGGGGACAGCAATCAGCCCCAGCATTTT,CASSVAGDSNQPQHF
TRBV12-3/TRBV12-4,-,TRBJ2-3,-,TGTGCCAGCAGTCCATGGGGGACTAGCACAGATACGCAGTATTTT,CASSPWGTSTDTQYF
TRBV7-8,few,TRBJ1-3,TRBD1,TGTGCCAGCAGCTCACAGGACAGGGGGGACACCATATATTTT,CASSSQDRGDTIYF
TRBV3-1,-,TRBJ2-5,TRBD2,TGTGCCAGCAGCCAAGAAACGGGACTAGGAGAGACCCAGTACTTC,CASSQETGLGETQYF
TRBV6-5,-,TRBJ2-2,-,TGTGCCAGCACCCGTGTGTTGGGCGGGGAGCTGTTTTTT,CASTRVLGGELFF
TRBV27,-,TRBJ2-3,-,TGTGCCAGCAGTCCCCGATATATTGATACGCAGTATTTT,CASSPRYIDTQYF
TRBV5-6,-,TRBJ2-2,TRBD1,TGTGCCAGCAGCTCGACAGGGTGGGACACCGGGGAGCTGTTTTTT,CASSSTGWDTGELFF
TRBV4-3,few,TRBJ2-3,TRBD1,TGCGCCAGCAGCCAGGCCCAGGGGACAGGTATAGATACGCAGTATTTT,CASSQAQGTGIDTQYF
TRBV5-4,few,TRBJ2-1,TRBD2,TGTGCCAGCAGCCGCGGACTAGCGGGGGCTCCCGAGCAGTTCTTC,CASSRGLAGAPEQFF
TRBV6-5,-,TRBJ2-1,TRBD1,TGTGCCAGCAGTTACTCGGGACAGCCCTACAATGAGCAGTTCTTC,CASSYSGQPYNEQFF
TRBV7-2,few,TRBJ1-1,-,TGTGCCAGCAGCTTAGGGGCCGGCGGGAGGGCTGAAGCTTTCTTT,CASSLGAGGRAEAFF
TRBV7-2,many,TRBJ2-1,TRBD2,TGTGCCAGCAGCCCCTATACCGGACTAGCCGATGAGCAGTTCTTC,CASSPYTGLADEQFF
TRBV30,-,TRBJ1-4,-,TGTGCCTGGAGTGTAAAAGAAAAACTGTTTTTT,CAWSVKEKLFF
TRBV12-3/TRBV12-4,-,TRBJ2-5,-,TGTGCCAGCAGTGTGTACCAAGAGACCCAGTACTTC,CASSVYQETQYF